These 22 T cell receptor beta chains share one sample of origin, sequenced in a study of regulatory T cells in long-lasting Graves disease. As for time point: persistent/refractory GD, antithyroid drugs over 5 years with positive TRAb. PBMC-derived RNA was used for the TCR library. To make TCR beta libraries, researchers used iRepertoire HTBI primers and Arm-PCR of CDR3 regions. TCRdb recomputed calls from the multiplex PCR reads with MiXCR, one row per CDR3 protein. The sample lists 500,000 to 700,000 distinct CDR3 sequences; around 30% were seen once. The sequencing used peripheral blood mononuclear cells (PBMCs), collected when the disease was refractory, from a patient treated with antithyroid drugs. The receptors originated from a female donor with Graves disease.

In its sample, this clonotype was seen many times. J is TRBJ2-5 and V is TRBV9; 10 positions match TRBD1. Germline-derived CDR1 and CDR2 are SGDLS and YYNGEE. The CDR3 totals 16 residues. V lost 0 bases and J lost 2; bases outside the gene matches: 4. In DNA, the CDR3 is TGTGCCAGCAGCGTAGGGGGGACAGGGGTGCAAGAGACCCAGTACTTC. This encodes CASSVGGTGVQETQYF.

The chain joins TRBV19 to TRBJ2-7; 8 bases align to TRBD1. Losses at the gene ends were 0 bases for V and 5 bases for J; bases not matched to a gene: 3. Germline lookup yields CDR1 LNHDA and CDR2 SQIVND (reference sequence). The CDR3 runs 14 residues. CDR3 in amino acids: CASSIEGRGHEQYF. In DNA form, the CDR3 reads TGTGCCAGTAGTATAGAAGGCAGGGGGCACGAGCAGTACTTC.

This clonotype has just a few counts. This chain uses TRBV12-5 with TRBJ1-2; a possible D gene is TRBD1 (6 bases). The germline V and J ends were trimmed by 3 bases and 2 bases, with 7 bases remaining between them. CDR3 length: 13 amino acids. Germline assignment: CDR1 LGHNT and CDR2 FRNRAP. CDR3 region: CASGFQGNYGYTF. CDR3 sequence (DNA): TGTGCTAGTGGTTTCCAGGGGAACTATGGCTACACCTTC.

This clonotype was observed a handful of times. V is TRBV18 and J is TRBJ1-5; unclear D gene. Germline V gives CDR1 KGHSH, CDR2 LQKENI. V was trimmed by 1 base and J by 3 bases, leaving 10 bases between them. The CDR3 runs 15 residues. The CDR3 DNA reads as TGTGCCAGCTCACCACTTCGCGGCTCCAATCAGCCCCAGCATTTT. This gives the protein CASSPLRGSNQPQHF.

V gene TRBV30 combines with J gene TRBJ2-7, with TRBD1 matching 8 bases. CDR1 is GTSNPN and CDR2 is SVGIG in the germline V gene (reference sequence). CDR3 size: 15 residues. V lost 2 bases and J lost 5; bases outside the gene matches: 11. In nucleotides, the CDR3 is TGTGCCTGGAGTCGGGGGCTAACAGGGGGAAACGAGCAGTACTTC. Translation gives CAWSRGLTGGNEQYF. Complete variable domain (other parts from reference TRBV30 and TRBJ2-7): SQTIHQWPATLVQPVGSPLSLECTVEGTSNPNLYWYRQAAGRGLQLLFYSVGIGQISSEVPQNLSASRPQDRQFILSSKKLLLSDSGFYLCAWSRGLTGGNEQYFGPGTRLTVT.

The chain links TRBV7-2 to TRBJ2-5, with 7 bases fitting TRBD2. J was trimmed by 1 base and V by 1 base; bases with no gene match: 3. CDR1 is SGHTA and CDR2 is FQGNSA in the germline V gene. The CDR3 sequence is 15 residues long. The CDR3, as DNA: TGTGCCAGCAGCTTAGTGGGACTAATCCAAGAGACCCAGTACTTC. Translated, it gives CASSLVGLIQETQYF.

This chain links TRBV7-9 with TRBJ1-2; TRBD1 matches 9 bases. Per the germline V gene, CDR1 is SEHNR and CDR2 is FQNEAQ (reference sequence). V was clipped by 4 bases and J by 5 bases; unmatched bases: 8. The CDR3 is 15 amino acids. This chain's CDR3 is CASSSPEDRGYGYTF. The DNA for the CDR3 is TGTGCCAGCAGCTCACCCGAGGACAGGGGATATGGCTACACCTTC.

This clonotype was found a few times. V is TRBV29-1 and J is TRBJ1-2; D uncertain. The CDR3 totals 12 residues. With 8 bases removed from V and 4 bases from J, the gap between germline ends came to 14 bases. The germline CDR1 and CDR2 sequences are SQVTM and ANQGSEA. The CDR3 DNA follows: TGCAGCTCCCATCACTCTAGCTATGGCTACACCTTC. It translates to CSSHHSSYGYTF.

The sample holds many counts of this clonotype. V usage is TRBV2 and J usage is TRBJ2-5; unclear D gene. CDR1 and CDR2 from the germline V gene are SNHLY and FYNNEI. The CDR3 loop spans 15 amino acids. Between the trimmed V and J ends, which lost 5 bases and 0 bases, there was a span of 13 bases. Here the CDR3 reads CASSPGPGYQETQYF. The CDR3, as DNA: TGTGCCAGCAGTCCCGGTCCCGGGTACCAAGAGACCCAGTACTTC.

This clonotype was observed a few times. This rearrangement joins TRBV27 to TRBJ1-1; tentative D call: TRBD1 (6 bases). Germline V gene sequence: CDR1 MNHEY, CDR2 SMNVEV (reference sequence). The CDR3 loop spans 16 amino acids. The germline V and J ends were trimmed by 0 bases and 6 bases, with 17 bases remaining between them. The CDR3, as DNA: TGTGCCAGCAGTTTATCCCGGGGTGCAGGGGCCTCTGAAGCTTTCTTT. Its protein is CASSLSRGAGASEAFF.

This clonotype came up many times. This sequence joins TRBV30 and TRBJ1-2; no definite D call. The CDR3 runs 12 residues. Trimming removed 1 base from V and 1 base from J, with 4 bases in between. Germline V gene lookup returns CDR1 GTSNPN and CDR2 SVGIG (reference sequence). This CDR3 reads CAWSDNNYGYTF. For the CDR3, the DNA is TGTGCCTGGAGTGACAATAACTATGGCTACACCTTC. The full variable domain, completed using reference TRBV30 and TRBJ1-2, is SQTIHQWPATLVQPVGSPLSLECTVEGTSNPNLYWYRQAAGRGLQLLFYSVGIGQISSEVPQNLSASRPQDRQFILSSKKLLLSDSGFYLCAWSDNNYGYTFGSGTRLTVV.

This chain uses TRBV2 with TRBJ1-5; TRBD1 aligns across 9 bases. The J segment lost 7 bases and the V segment lost 8 bases, leaving 9 bases of the junction unmatched. Germline lookup yields CDR1 SNHLY and CDR2 FYNNEI. There are 14 residues in the CDR3. This CDR3 is CASGPGTGYQPQHF. CDR3 DNA sequence: TGTGCCAGCGGCCCGGGGACAGGGTACCAGCCCCAGCATTTT. The full variable domain, rest sourced from reference TRBV2 and TRBJ1-5, is EPEVTQTPSHQVTQMGQEVILRCVPISNHLYFYWYRQILGQKVEFLVSFYNNEISEKSEIFDDQFSVERPDGSNFTLKIRSTKLEDSAMYFCASGPGTGYQPQHFGDGTRLSIL.

J is TRBJ1-1 and V is TRBV5-1, with 9 bases lining up with TRBD1. Germline V lookup: CDR1 SGHRS, CDR2 YFSETQ. V gave up 0 bases and J gave up 5 bases; unmatched junction bases: 8. The CDR3 is made up of 16 amino acids. CDR3 residues: CASSLVNRGPRTEAFF. CDR3 bases: TGCGCCAGCAGCTTGGTTAACAGGGGGCCGAGGACTGAAGCTTTCTTT.

This clonotype showed up just a few times. This rearrangement joins TRBV20-1 to TRBJ2-7; TRBD2 matches 8 bases. V trimming: 2 bases; J trimming: 7 bases; junction bases outside the gene matches: 13. This CDR3 region has 15 residues. The germline V gene has CDR1 DFQATT and CDR2 SNEGSKA (reference sequence). CDR3 sequence: CSARKRVAGSAEQYF. Written as DNA, the CDR3 is TGCAGTGCTAGAAAGCGGGTAGCGGGATCGGCTGAGCAGTACTTC.

This clonotype occurred a few times. V gene TRBV7-9 combines with J gene TRBJ1-1; a possible D gene is TRBD1 (5 bases). Germline V gene data show CDR1 as SEHNR and CDR2 as FQNEAQ (reference sequence). The CDR3 is made up of 16 amino acids. Deletions cut 4 bases from V and 0 bases from J, with 15 bases between. The chain's CDR3 is CASSSLGRGLNTEAFF. Written as DNA, the CDR3 is TGTGCCAGCAGCTCGTTGGGGAGGGGACTGAACACTGAAGCTTTCTTT.

As regards this clonotype: A read error is possible here, since a much larger clone lies one base away. The chain recombines TRBV10-3 with TRBJ2-7, with TRBD1 matching 8 bases. CDR1 and CDR2 (germline): ENHRY, SYGVKD. The CDR3 is made up of 18 amino acids. V shed 2 bases, J shed 4 bases, and the junction held 16 bases outside the gene matches. The CDR3 nucleotides are TGTGCCATCAGTGAGGTCTACTCCGAGACAGGGGATAGGTACGAGCAGTACTTC. This encodes CAISEVYSETGDRYEQYF.

The sample holds a few counts of this clonotype. The V gene is TRBV7-3, the J gene TRBJ2-7; D tentatively fits TRBD1 or TRBD2 (5 bases each). V was shortened by 5 bases and J by 6 bases, with 20 bases between the two germline ends. This CDR3 contains 15 residues. Germline lookup yields CDR1 SGHTA and CDR2 FQGTGA. CDR3 sequence (DNA): TGTGCCAGCAGCGAGTCCGGGACCTCCCCGACCGAGCAGTACTTC. Its translation: CASSESGTSPTEQYF.

This clonotype came up many times. The chain carries TRBV5-4 and TRBJ2-7; no clear D. The length of the CDR3 is 11 residues. CDR1 SGHNT and CDR2 YYREEE come from the germline V gene (reference sequence). V was shortened by 4 bases and J by 7 bases, with 9 bases between the two germline ends. The CDR3 DNA is TGTGCCAGCAGCGAGGTCGGGGAGCAGTACTTC. It yields the protein CASSEVGEQYF.

This clonotype was picked up many times. The genes are TRBV10-3 and TRBJ1-1, with 9 positions matching TRBD1. J gave up 1 base and V 0 bases, and 9 bases lay outside the gene matches. CDR3 length: 18 amino acids. Germline values: CDR1 ENHRY, CDR2 SYGVKD. The CDR3 DNA reads TGTGCCATCAGTGAGTCGCGTTGGGGGACAGGGTGGAACACTGAAGCTTTCTTT. It translates to CAISESRWGTGWNTEAFF.

The chain is built from TRBV28 and TRBJ1-5; TRBD1 matches 7 bases. The CDR3 is 15 amino acids. Germline values: CDR1 MDHEN, CDR2 SYDVKM. V was clipped by 8 bases and J by 2 bases; unmatched bases: 9. The CDR3 region is CASFIGGSGNQPQHF. CDR3 DNA: TGTGCCAGCTTCATAGGGGGCAGTGGCAATCAGCCCCAGCATTTT.

This chain uses TRBV20-1 with TRBJ2-5; a weak D match, TRBD1 (5 bases). The V end was cut by 5 bases, the J end by 2 bases, with 15 bases between. This CDR3 is 14 amino acids long. In germline, CDR1 is DFQATT, CDR2 SNEGSKA (reference sequence). In DNA form, the CDR3 reads TGCAGTGCTCAATTCCCCAGGACACAAGAGACCCAGTACTTC. It yields the protein CSAQFPRTQETQYF.

This clonotype has more than one count but fewer than ten. The rearrangement links TRBV25-1 to TRBJ1-4; D ambiguous. The CDR3 length is 14 residues. Germline V gene sequence: CDR1 MGHDK, CDR2 SYGVNS. Trimming took 0 bases from V and 4 from J, leaving 6 bases between them. CDR3 sequence (DNA): TGTGCCAGCAGTGAATACGTTTTTAATGAAAAACTGTTTTTT. Translating gives CASSEYVFNEKLFF. Variable domain in full (rest from reference TRBV25-1 and TRBJ1-4): EADIYQTPRYLVIGTGKKITLECSQTMGHDKMYWYQQDPGMELHLIHYSYGVNSTEKGDLSSESTVSRIRTEHFPLTLESARPSHTSQYLCASSEYVFNEKLFFGSGTQLSVL.